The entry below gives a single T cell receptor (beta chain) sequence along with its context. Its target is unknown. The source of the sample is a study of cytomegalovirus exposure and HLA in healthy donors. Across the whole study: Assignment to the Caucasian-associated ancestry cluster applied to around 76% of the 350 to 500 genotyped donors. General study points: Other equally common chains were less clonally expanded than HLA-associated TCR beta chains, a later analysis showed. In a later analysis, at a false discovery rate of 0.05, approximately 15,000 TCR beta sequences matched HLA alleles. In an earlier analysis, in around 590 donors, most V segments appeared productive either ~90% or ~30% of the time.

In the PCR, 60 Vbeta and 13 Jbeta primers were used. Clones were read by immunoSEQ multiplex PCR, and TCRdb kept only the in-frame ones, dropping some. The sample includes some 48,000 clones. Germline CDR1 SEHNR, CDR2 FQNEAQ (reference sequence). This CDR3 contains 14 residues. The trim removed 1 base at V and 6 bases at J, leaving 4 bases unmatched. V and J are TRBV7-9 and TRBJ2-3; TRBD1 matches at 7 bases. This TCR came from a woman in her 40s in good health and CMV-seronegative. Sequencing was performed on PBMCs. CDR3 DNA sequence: TGTGCCAGCAGCTTAGTAGGGGGCGTCGATACGCAGTATTTT. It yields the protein CASSLVGGVDTQYF. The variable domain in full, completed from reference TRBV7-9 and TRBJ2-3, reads DTGVSQNPRHKITKRGQNVTFRCDPISEHNRLYWYRQTLGQGPEFLTYFQNEAQLEKSRLLSDRFSAERPKGSFSTLEIQRTEQGDSAMYLCASSLVGGVDTQYFGPGTRLTVL.